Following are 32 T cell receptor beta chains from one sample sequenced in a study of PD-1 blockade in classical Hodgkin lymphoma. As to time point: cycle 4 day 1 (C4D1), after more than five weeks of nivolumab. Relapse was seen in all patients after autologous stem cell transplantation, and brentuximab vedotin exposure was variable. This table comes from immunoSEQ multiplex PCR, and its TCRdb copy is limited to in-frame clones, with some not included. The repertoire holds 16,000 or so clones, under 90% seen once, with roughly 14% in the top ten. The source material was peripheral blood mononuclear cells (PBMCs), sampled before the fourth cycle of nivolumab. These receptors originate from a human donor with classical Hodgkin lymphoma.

The CDR3 DNA reads TGTGCCAGCAGCAGGGGACAGGGCTACAATGAGCAGTTCTTC. Translated: CASSRGQGYNEQFF. The chain links TRBV5-6 to TRBJ2-1; 9 nucleotides match TRBD1. The trim removed 4 bases at V and 3 bases at J, leaving 2 bases unmatched. In germline, CDR1 is SGHDT, CDR2 YYEEEE. The CDR3 covers 14 residues.

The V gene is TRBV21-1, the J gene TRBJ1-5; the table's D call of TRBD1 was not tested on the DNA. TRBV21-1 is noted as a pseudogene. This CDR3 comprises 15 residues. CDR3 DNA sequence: TGTGCCAGCAGCAAAGGATACAGGGGAAATCAGCCCCAGCATTTT. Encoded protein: CASSKGYRGNQPQHF.

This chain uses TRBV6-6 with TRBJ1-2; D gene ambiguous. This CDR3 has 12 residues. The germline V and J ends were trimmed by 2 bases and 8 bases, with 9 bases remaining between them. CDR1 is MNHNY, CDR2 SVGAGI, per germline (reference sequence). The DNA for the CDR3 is TGTGCCAGCAGTTACCCGGGCGGGGGCTACACCTTC. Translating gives CASSYPGGGYTF.

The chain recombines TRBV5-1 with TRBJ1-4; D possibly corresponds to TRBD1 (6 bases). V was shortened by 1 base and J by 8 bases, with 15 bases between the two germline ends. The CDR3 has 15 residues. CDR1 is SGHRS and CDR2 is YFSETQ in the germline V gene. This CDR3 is CASSLFGGQGEKLFF. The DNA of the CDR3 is TGCGCCAGCAGCTTGTTTGGGGGCCAAGGCGAAAAACTGTTTTTT.

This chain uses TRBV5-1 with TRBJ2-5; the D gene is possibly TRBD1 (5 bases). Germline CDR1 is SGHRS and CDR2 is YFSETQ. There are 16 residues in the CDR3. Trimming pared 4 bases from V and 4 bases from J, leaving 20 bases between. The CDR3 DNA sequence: TGCGCCAGCAGCCCCACCCCCCTTGGCCAGGGAGAGACCCAGTACTTC. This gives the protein CASSPTPLGQGETQYF.

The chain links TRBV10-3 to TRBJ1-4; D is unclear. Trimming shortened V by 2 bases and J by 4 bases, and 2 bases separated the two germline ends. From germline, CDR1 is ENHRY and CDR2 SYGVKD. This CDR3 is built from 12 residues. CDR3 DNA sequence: TGTGCCATCAGTGAGGGTAATGAAAAACTGTTTTTT. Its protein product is CAISEGNEKLFF.

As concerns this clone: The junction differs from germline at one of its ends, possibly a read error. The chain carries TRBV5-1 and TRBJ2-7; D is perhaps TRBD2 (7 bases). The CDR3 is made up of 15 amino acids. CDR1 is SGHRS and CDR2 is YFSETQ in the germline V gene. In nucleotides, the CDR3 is TGCGCCAGCAGCTTAGCAGGCGGGGGCCTGGGGGAGCAGCACTTC. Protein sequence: CASSLAGGGLGEQHF.

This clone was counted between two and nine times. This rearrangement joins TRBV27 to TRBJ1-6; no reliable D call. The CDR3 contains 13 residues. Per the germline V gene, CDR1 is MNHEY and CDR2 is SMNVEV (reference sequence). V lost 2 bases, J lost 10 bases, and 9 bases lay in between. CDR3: CASSLREFSPLHF. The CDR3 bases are TGTGCCAGCAGTTTAAGGGAATTCTCACCCCTCCACTTT.

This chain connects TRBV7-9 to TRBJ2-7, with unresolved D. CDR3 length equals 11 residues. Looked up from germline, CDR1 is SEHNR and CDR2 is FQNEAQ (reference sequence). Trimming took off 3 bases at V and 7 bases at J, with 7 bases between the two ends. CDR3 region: CASSLYEEQYF. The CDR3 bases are TGTGCCAGCAGCTTGTATGAAGAGCAGTACTTC. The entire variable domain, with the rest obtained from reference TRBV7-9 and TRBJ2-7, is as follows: DTGVSQNPRHKITKRGQNVTFRCDPISEHNRLYWYRQTLGQGPEFLTYFQNEAQLEKSRLLSDRFSAERPKGSFSTLEIQRTEQGDSAMYLCASSLYEEQYFGPGTRLTVT.

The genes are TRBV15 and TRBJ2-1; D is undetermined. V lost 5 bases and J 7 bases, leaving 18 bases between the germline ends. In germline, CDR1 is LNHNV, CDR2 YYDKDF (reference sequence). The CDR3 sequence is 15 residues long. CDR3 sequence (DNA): TGTGCCACCAGCCCTCAAAACATCCCCACAAATGAGCAGTTCTTC. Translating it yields CATSPQNIPTNEQFF.

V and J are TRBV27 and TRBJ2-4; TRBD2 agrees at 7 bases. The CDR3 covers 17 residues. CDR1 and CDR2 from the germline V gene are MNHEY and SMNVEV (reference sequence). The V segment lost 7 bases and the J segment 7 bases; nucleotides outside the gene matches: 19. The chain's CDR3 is CASTVTEQGARGNIQYF. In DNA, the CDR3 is TGTGCCAGCACCGTTACGGAGCAAGGGGCGCGGGGGAACATTCAGTACTTC.

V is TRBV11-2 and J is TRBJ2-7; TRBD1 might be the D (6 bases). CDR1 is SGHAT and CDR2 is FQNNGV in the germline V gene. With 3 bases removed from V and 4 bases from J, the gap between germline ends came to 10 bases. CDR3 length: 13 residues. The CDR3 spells CASSLGAAYEQYF. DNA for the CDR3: TGTGCCAGCAGCTTGGGGGCAGCTTACGAGCAGTACTTC.

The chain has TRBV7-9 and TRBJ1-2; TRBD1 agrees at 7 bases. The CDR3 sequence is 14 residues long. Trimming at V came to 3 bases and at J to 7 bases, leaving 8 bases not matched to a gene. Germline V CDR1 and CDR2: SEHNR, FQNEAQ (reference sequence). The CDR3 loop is CASSLEGAQAGYTF. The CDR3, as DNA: TGTGCCAGCAGCTTGGAGGGGGCGCAGGCTGGCTACACCTTC.

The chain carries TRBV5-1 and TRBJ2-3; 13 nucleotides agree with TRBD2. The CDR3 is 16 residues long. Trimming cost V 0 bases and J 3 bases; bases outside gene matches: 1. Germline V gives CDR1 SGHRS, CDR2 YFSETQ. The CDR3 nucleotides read TGCGCCAGCAGCTTGGTACTAGCGGGGGGGACAGATACGCAGTATTTT. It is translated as CASSLVLAGGTDTQYF.

The CDR3 protein is CASTLVGGDGETQYF. DNA of the CDR3: TGCGCCAGCACCCTGGTAGGAGGGGATGGAGAGACCCAGTACTTC. The rearrangement links TRBV5-1 to TRBJ2-5, with D possibly TRBD2 on 6 matching bases. The germline V and J ends were trimmed by 6 bases and 4 bases, with 19 bases remaining between them. Germline loops: CDR1 SGHRS, CDR2 YFSETQ. This CDR3 has 15 residues.

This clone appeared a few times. CDR3 sequence: CASSQGPANTEAFF. The DNA for the CDR3 is TGCGCCAGCTCCCAGGGGCCGGCGAACACTGAAGCTTTCTTT. The V and J genes are TRBV5-1 and TRBJ1-1; D perhaps matches TRBD1 (6 bases). V was shortened by 7 bases and J by 1 base, with 14 bases between the two germline ends. The V gene's germline CDR1 is SGHRS and CDR2 YFSETQ. This CDR3 is 14 amino acids long.

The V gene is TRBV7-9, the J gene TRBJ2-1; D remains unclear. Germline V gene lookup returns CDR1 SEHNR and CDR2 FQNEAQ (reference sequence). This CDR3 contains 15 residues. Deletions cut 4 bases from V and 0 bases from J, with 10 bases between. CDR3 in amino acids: CASSSLLGSYNEQFF. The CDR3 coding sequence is TGTGCCAGCAGCTCTTTACTTGGCTCCTACAATGAGCAGTTCTTC. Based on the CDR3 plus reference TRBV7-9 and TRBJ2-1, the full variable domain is DTGVSQNPRHKITKRGQNVTFRCDPISEHNRLYWYRQTLGQGPEFLTYFQNEAQLEKSRLLSDRFSAERPKGSFSTLEIQRTEQGDSAMYLCASSSLLGSYNEQFFGPGTRLTVL.

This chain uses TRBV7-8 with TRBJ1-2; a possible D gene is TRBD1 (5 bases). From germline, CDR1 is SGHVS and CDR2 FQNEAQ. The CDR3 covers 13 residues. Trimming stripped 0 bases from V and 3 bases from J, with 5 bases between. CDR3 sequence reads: CASSLAGDYGYTF. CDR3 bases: TGTGCCAGCAGCTTAGCAGGGGACTATGGCTACACCTTC.

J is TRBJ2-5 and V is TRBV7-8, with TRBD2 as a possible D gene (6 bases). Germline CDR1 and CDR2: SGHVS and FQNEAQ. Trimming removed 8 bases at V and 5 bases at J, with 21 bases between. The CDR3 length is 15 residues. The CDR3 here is CASGARLVTRETQYF. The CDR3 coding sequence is TGTGCCAGCGGCGCGCGACTAGTCACAAGGGAGACCCAGTACTTC.

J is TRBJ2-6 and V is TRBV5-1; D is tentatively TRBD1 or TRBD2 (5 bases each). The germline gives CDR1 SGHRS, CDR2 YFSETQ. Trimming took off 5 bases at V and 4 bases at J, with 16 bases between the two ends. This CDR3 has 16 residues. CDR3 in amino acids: CASSQNRDPGANVLTF. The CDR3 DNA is TGCGCCAGCAGTCAAAATAGGGACCCCGGGGCCAACGTCCTGACTTTC. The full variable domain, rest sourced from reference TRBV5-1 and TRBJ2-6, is KAGVTQTPRYLIKTRGQQVTLSCSPISGHRSVSWYQQTPGQGLQFLFEYFSETQRNKGNFPGRFSGRQFSNSRSEMNVSTLELGDSALYLCASSQNRDPGANVLTFGAGSRLTVL.

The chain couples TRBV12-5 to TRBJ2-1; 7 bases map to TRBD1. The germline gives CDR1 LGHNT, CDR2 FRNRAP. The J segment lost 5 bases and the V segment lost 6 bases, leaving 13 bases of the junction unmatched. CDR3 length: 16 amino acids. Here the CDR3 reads CASGGSLDRRDNEQFF. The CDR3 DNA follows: TGTGCTAGTGGGGGAAGTCTGGACAGGCGTGACAATGAGCAGTTCTTC.

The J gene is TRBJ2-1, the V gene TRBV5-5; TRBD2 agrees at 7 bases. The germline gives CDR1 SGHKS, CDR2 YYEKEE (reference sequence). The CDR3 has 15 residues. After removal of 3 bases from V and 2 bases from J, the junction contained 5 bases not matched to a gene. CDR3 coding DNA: TGTGCCAGCAGCTCGGAGGGACTACCCTACAATGAGCAGTTCTTC. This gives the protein CASSSEGLPYNEQFF.

Here the CDR3 reads CASSPSGAYSYEQYF. CDR3 sequence (DNA): TGTGCCAGCAGCCCCTCCGGGGCCTACTCCTACGAGCAGTACTTC. The gene calls are TRBV7-9 and TRBJ2-7; possibly TRBD1 or TRBD2 for D (5 bases each). V lost 5 bases to trimming and J lost 0 bases, with 14 bases between them. There are 15 residues in the CDR3. The germline V gene encodes CDR1 SEHNR and CDR2 FQNEAQ (reference sequence).

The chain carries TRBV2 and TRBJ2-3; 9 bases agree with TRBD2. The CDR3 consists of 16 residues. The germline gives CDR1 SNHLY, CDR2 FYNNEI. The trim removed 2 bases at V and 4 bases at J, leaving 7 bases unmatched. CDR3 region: CASSESLAGTSDTQYF. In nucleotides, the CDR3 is TGTGCCAGCAGTGAAAGCCTAGCGGGGACGTCAGATACGCAGTATTTT.

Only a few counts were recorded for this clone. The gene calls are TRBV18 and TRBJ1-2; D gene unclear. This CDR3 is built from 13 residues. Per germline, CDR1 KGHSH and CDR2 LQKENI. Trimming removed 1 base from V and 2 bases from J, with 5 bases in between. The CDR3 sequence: CASSPQGNYGYTF. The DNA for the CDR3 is TGTGCCAGCTCACCACAGGGAAACTATGGCTACACCTTC.

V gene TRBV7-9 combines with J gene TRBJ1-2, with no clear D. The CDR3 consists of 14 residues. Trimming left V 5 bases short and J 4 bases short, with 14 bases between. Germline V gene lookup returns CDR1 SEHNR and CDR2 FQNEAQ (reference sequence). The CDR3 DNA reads TGTGCCAGCAGCCCCCCAGCGTGGACCTATGGCTACACCTTC. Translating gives CASSPPAWTYGYTF.

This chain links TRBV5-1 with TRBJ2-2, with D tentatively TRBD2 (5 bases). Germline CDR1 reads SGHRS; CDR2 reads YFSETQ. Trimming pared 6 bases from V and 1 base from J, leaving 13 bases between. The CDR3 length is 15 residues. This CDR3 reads CASNPQGGNTGELFF. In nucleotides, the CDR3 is TGCGCCAGCAATCCTCAAGGAGGGAACACCGGGGAGCTGTTTTTT.

This CDR3 reads CASSPTTGNTEAFF. The CDR3, as DNA: TGCGCCAGCAGCCCGACCACAGGGAACACTGAAGCTTTCTTT. The chain couples TRBV5-1 to TRBJ1-1, with D maybe TRBD1 (5 bases). Germline V gene lookup returns CDR1 SGHRS and CDR2 YFSETQ. CDR3 length: 14 amino acids. Trimming pared 4 bases from V and 1 base from J, leaving 11 bases between.

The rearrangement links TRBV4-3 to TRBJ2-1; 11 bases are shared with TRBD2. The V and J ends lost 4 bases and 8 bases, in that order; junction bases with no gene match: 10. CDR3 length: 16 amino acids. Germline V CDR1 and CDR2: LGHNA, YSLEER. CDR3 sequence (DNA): TGCGCCAGCAGCCTAGCGGGGGGGCCGTATGAGGATGAGCAGTTCTTC. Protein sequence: CASSLAGGPYEDEQFF.

CDR3 loop: CASSISGDTDTQYF. The CDR3 coding sequence is TGCGCCAGCAGCATTTCGGGGGACACAGATACGCAGTATTTT. V is TRBV5-1 and J is TRBJ2-3, with D possibly TRBD2 on 6 matching bases. The germline gives CDR1 SGHRS, CDR2 YFSETQ. The V gene lost 4 bases and the J gene lost 2 bases, with 11 bases spanning the gap. CDR3 length equals 14 residues.

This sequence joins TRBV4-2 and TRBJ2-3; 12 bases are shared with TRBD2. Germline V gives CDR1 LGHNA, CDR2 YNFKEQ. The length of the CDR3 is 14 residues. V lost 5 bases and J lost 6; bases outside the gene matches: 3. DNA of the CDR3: TGTGCCAGCAGCTACGGACTAGCGGGGGATACGCAGTATTTT. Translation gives CASSYGLAGDTQYF.

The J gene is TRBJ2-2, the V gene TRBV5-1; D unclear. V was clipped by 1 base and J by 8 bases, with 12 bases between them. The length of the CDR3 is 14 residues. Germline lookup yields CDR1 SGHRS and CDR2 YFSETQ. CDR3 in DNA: TGCGCCAGCAGCTTGAAGGGAAATGAGGGGGAGCTGTTTTTT. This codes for CASSLKGNEGELFF. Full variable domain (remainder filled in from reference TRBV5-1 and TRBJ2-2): KAGVTQTPRYLIKTRGQQVTLSCSPISGHRSVSWYQQTPGQGLQFLFEYFSETQRNKGNFPGRFSGRQFSNSRSEMNVSTLELGDSALYLCASSLKGNEGELFFGEGSRLTVL.